This T cell receptor beta chain stems from a study of T cell responses to AZD1222 COVID-19 vaccine. Assay used: immunoSEQ multiplex PCR; TCRdb lists only in-frame clones, some missing. The profile covers about 130,000 clones, with over 75% appearing a single time and under 11% taken by the ten largest. Trimming stripped 2 bases from V and 7 bases from J, with 12 bases between. CDR1 is LGHDT, CDR2 YNNKEL, per germline (reference sequence). This CDR3 is built from 15 residues. Sample: peripheral blood, taken on day 0 of AZD1222 vaccination. The origin of this receptor is an adult in good health. The V call is TRBV3-1 (or the pseudogene TRBV3-2), the J call TRBJ1-6; D uncertain. CDR3 region: CASSQSARWNSPLHF. The CDR3, as DNA: TGTGCCAGCAGCCAATCGGCCAGGTGGAATTCACCCCTCCACTTT.